One sample yielded the 31 T cell receptor beta chains listed below, sequenced in a study of T cells after yellow fever vaccination. TCRdb re-analysed the 5' RACE reads in MiXCR, keeping a single row per CDR3 protein. The table includes about 170,000 distinct CDR3 sequences, about 10% detected once. The specimen comprised CD8+ T cells sorted from PBMCs, sampled 15 days after the yellow fever booster vaccination. The receptor source for this set is a man between 18 and 29 years old who received the YFV17D yellow fever vaccine.

The sample holds a few counts of this clonotype. The chain uses TRBV6-2 or TRBV6-3 and TRBJ1-5; maybe TRBD1 (6 bases). This CDR3 is 13 amino acids long. The V end lost 4 bases, the J end lost 7 bases, and 11 bases lay between the germline ends. CDR1 and CDR2 from the germline V gene are MNHEY and SVGEGT. CDR3 amino acids: CASSWGGEQPQHF. In DNA form, the CDR3 reads TGTGCCAGCAGTTGGGGGGGCGAACAGCCCCAGCATTTT.

The rearrangement links TRBV19 to TRBJ2-5; a possible D gene is TRBD1 (5 bases). Germline assignment: CDR1 LNHDA and CDR2 SQIVND (reference sequence). Trimming pared 5 bases from V and 5 bases from J, leaving 12 bases between. The CDR3 extends over 13 amino acids. CDR3 sequence (DNA): TGTGCCAGTAGTCCGTTTGCAGGGGAGACCCAGTACTTC. Residues: CASSPFAGETQYF.

This chain joins TRBV19 and TRBJ2-2; D possibly corresponds to TRBD1 (5 bases). V was shortened by 3 bases and J by 4 bases, with 15 bases between the two germline ends. CDR3 size: 16 residues. Germline-derived CDR1 and CDR2 are LNHDA and SQIVND (reference sequence). The CDR3 coding sequence is TGTGCCAGTAGTATTGGTCAGGGTTGGACCACCGGGGAGCTGTTTTTT. Protein product: CASSIGQGWTTGELFF.

This chain joins TRBV4-3 and TRBJ2-1; tentatively, D is TRBD2 (5 bases). Germline-derived CDR1 and CDR2 are LGHNA and YSLEER. There are 15 residues in the CDR3. Between the trimmed V and J ends, which lost 0 bases and 6 bases, there was a span of 12 bases. The CDR3 sequence is CASSQDLGVFNEQFF. CDR3 sequence (DNA): TGCGCCAGCAGCCAAGATCTGGGAGTATTCAATGAGCAGTTCTTC.

The rearrangement joins TRBV5-1 to TRBJ1-1, with TRBD1 matching 8 bases. This CDR3 has 14 amino acids. Germline V CDR1 and CDR2: SGHRS, YFSETQ. V lost 6 bases and J lost 4; bases outside the gene matches: 8. The CDR3 here is CASNSGDRSTEAFF. CDR3 sequence (DNA): TGCGCCAGCAACTCCGGGGACAGGAGCACTGAAGCTTTCTTT.

This sequence joins TRBV9 and TRBJ2-1, with D possibly being TRBD2 (5 bases). Trimming removed 3 bases at V and 6 bases at J, with 16 bases between. CDR3 length: 15 residues. CDR1 and CDR2 (germline): SGDLS, YYNGEE. This chain's CDR3 is CASSGLGGFLNEQFF. The CDR3 nucleotides read TGTGCCAGCAGCGGTCTTGGCGGGTTCCTCAATGAGCAGTTCTTC.

In its sample, this clonotype was seen a few times. The genes are TRBV6-5 and TRBJ1-5; D is unresolved. The germline V and J ends were trimmed by 2 bases and 4 bases, with 12 bases remaining between them. The CDR3 has 15 residues. Germline lookup yields CDR1 MNHEY and CDR2 SVGAGI. The CDR3: CASSYGTSGNQPQHF. In nucleotides, the CDR3 is TGTGCCAGCAGTTACGGTACTAGTGGGAATCAGCCCCAGCATTTT.

V is TRBV4-1 and J is TRBJ2-7, with 7 nucleotides matching TRBD1. With V trimmed by 0 bases and J by 5 bases, 4 bases remained unmatched. CDR3 length: 14 amino acids. CDR1 MGHRA and CDR2 YSYEKL come from the germline V gene. As DNA, the CDR3 is TGCGCCAGCAGCCAAGATGAGGGGGCCGACGAGCAGTACTTC. Translating it yields CASSQDEGADEQYF.

In its sample, this clonotype was seen a few times. The chain links TRBV6-2 or TRBV6-3 to TRBJ2-2; 14 positions match TRBD2. This CDR3 has 15 residues. Trimming at V came to 7 bases and at J to 4 bases, leaving 2 bases not matched to a gene. Germline-derived CDR1 and CDR2 are MNHEY and SVGEGT. CDR3 amino acids: CASIGTSGSTGELFF. The CDR3 nucleotides are TGTGCCAGCATTGGGACTAGCGGGAGCACCGGGGAGCTGTTTTTT.

The rearrangement links TRBV9 to TRBJ2-1; D ambiguous. CDR1 is SGDLS and CDR2 is YYNGEE in the germline V gene. V was cut by 3 bases and J by 5 bases, with 6 bases left in between. The CDR3 contains 12 residues. The CDR3 sequence: CASSAQHNEQFF. Written as DNA, the CDR3 is TGTGCCAGCAGCGCCCAGCACAATGAGCAGTTCTTC.

The rearrangement joins TRBV2 to TRBJ2-2; possibly TRBD2 for D (5 bases). This CDR3 spans 17 amino acids. The V and J ends lost 4 bases and 2 bases respectively, with 17 bases between them. Germline-derived CDR1 and CDR2 are SNHLY and FYNNEI. CDR3 sequence: CASSGLSGGSNTGELFF. CDR3 DNA sequence: TGTGCCAGCAGTGGCTTATCGGGCGGGTCAAACACCGGGGAGCTGTTTTTT. Filled out from reference TRBV2 and TRBJ2-2, the complete variable domain reads EPEVTQTPSHQVTQMGQEVILRCVPISNHLYFYWYRQILGQKVEFLVSFYNNEISEKSEIFDDQFSVERPDGSNFTLKIRSTKLEDSAMYFCASSGLSGGSNTGELFFGEGSRLTVL.

This clonotype was counted a few times. The chain has TRBV7-2 and TRBJ1-1, with D possibly TRBD1 on 6 matching bases. From germline, CDR1 is SGHTA and CDR2 FQGNSA. The V gene lost 5 bases and the J gene lost 7 bases, with 11 bases spanning the gap. The CDR3 runs 12 residues. CDR3 sequence reads: CASSPTGSEAFF. The CDR3 nucleotides are TGTGCCAGCAGCCCTACAGGGAGTGAAGCTTTCTTT.

The chain combines TRBV4-1 with TRBJ2-2; unclear D gene. CDR1 and CDR2 from the germline V gene are MGHRA and YSYEKL. Trimming pared 4 bases from V and 7 bases from J, leaving 13 bases between. The length of the CDR3 is 14 residues. The chain's CDR3 is CASSLPGLLGELFF. CDR3 nucleotides: TGCGCCAGCAGCCTGCCAGGTCTACTCGGGGAGCTGTTTTTT.

CDR3 loop: CASTWGGAGSPLHF. As DNA, the CDR3 is TGTGCCAGCACCTGGGGGGGGGCGGGTTCACCCCTCCACTTT. The chain employs TRBV12-3 or TRBV12-4 and TRBJ1-6; tentative D call: TRBD1 (6 bases). V gave up 7 bases and J gave up 9 bases, with 16 bases separating them. This CDR3 has 14 amino acids.

In this sample, this clonotype turned up a few times. The chain carries TRBV5-1 and TRBJ1-2, with D possibly matching TRBD1 (6 bases). In germline, CDR1 is SGHRS, CDR2 YFSETQ. The CDR3 is 13 amino acids. V lost 3 bases, J lost 4 bases, and 10 bases lay in between. The CDR3, as DNA: TGCGCCAGCAGCTCGGGGGGGGCCTATGGCTACACCTTC. Protein: CASSSGGAYGYTF.

V gene TRBV5-1 combines with J gene TRBJ2-7; weak D call: TRBD1 (5 bases). Trimming removed 0 bases from V and 5 bases from J, with 6 bases in between. Germline lookup yields CDR1 SGHRS and CDR2 YFSETQ. This CDR3 region has 12 residues. The CDR3 coding sequence is TGCGCCAGCAGCTTGGCAGGGCACGAGCAGTACTTC. It yields the protein CASSLAGHEQYF.

The chain joins TRBV6-1 to TRBJ1-5, with D unresolved. CDR1 and CDR2 from the germline V gene are MNHNS and SASEGT. The CDR3 runs to 15 residues. Trimming removed 5 bases from V and 0 bases from J, with 11 bases in between. In nucleotides, the CDR3 is TGTGCCAGCAGTCTCGACAAATATAGCAATCAGCCCCAGCATTTT. Translated, it gives CASSLDKYSNQPQHF.

The chain recombines TRBV12-3 or TRBV12-4 with TRBJ1-1, with no clear D. Trimming removed 7 bases from V and 4 bases from J, with 13 bases in between. The CDR3 length is 13 residues. CDR3 protein: CASTLHRPTEAFF. CDR3 sequence (DNA): TGTGCCAGCACATTACACCGACCCACTGAAGCTTTCTTT.

The chain is built from TRBV4-1 and TRBJ1-2; D not resolved. CDR3 length equals 17 residues. Germline values: CDR1 MGHRA, CDR2 YSYEKL. The V gene lost 4 bases and the J gene lost 2 bases, with 20 bases spanning the gap. This CDR3 is CASSPPAGGLENYGYTF. The CDR3 DNA sequence: TGCGCCAGCAGCCCTCCGGCAGGTGGACTCGAAAACTATGGCTACACCTTC.

Only a few counts were recorded for this clonotype. The chain combines TRBV6-2 or TRBV6-3 with TRBJ2-5, with 7 bases lining up with TRBD1. The CDR3 loop spans 16 amino acids. V trimming: 6 bases; J trimming: 5 bases; junction bases outside the gene matches: 15. Germline-derived CDR1 and CDR2 are MNHEY and SVGEGT. The CDR3 loop reads CASSPPSLPGQETQYF. In DNA form, the CDR3 reads TGTGCCAGCAGCCCACCCTCCCTGCCGGGACAGGAGACCCAGTACTTC.

The chain joins TRBV12-3 or TRBV12-4 to TRBJ1-6; unclear D gene. The germline V and J ends were trimmed by 5 bases and 3 bases, with 11 bases remaining between them. The CDR3 sequence is 15 residues long. The CDR3 reads CASSPPTGYNSPLHF. The CDR3 DNA follows: TGTGCCAGCAGTCCACCTACGGGCTATAATTCACCCCTCCACTTT.

This clonotype was detected ten times or more. The rearrangement links TRBV12-3 or TRBV12-4 to TRBJ2-5; D is unclear. Trimming shortened V by 6 bases and J by 5 bases, and 7 bases separated the two germline ends. CDR3 length: 11 amino acids. The CDR3 DNA reads as TGTGCCAGCAGCTTCGGGGAGACCCAGTACTTC. It translates to CASSFGETQYF.

The chain carries TRBV28 and TRBJ1-2; no reliable D call. The CDR3 totals 14 residues. V was cut by 5 bases and J by 5 bases, with 15 bases left in between. The germline CDR1 and CDR2 sequences are MDHEN and SYDVKM. The chain's CDR3 is CASSIRTLQYGYTF. CDR3 nucleotide sequence: TGTGCCAGCAGTATTCGGACCTTACAATATGGCTACACCTTC.

This rearrangement joins TRBV29-1 to TRBJ1-2, with 10 bases fitting TRBD1. This CDR3 has 13 amino acids. Germline CDR1 is SQVTM and CDR2 is ANQGSEA. With 2 bases clipped from V and 8 bases from J, the junction kept 5 bases outside the gene matches. This CDR3 is CSVENGTGEGYTF. CDR3 DNA sequence: TGCAGCGTTGAAAACGGGACAGGGGAGGGCTACACCTTC. Combining the CDR3 with reference TRBV29-1 and TRBJ1-2 gives the whole variable domain SAVISQKPSRDICQRGTSLTIQCQVDSQVTMMFWYRQQPGQSLTLIATANQGSEATYESGFVIDKFPISRPNLTFSTLTVSNMSPEDSSIYLCSVENGTGEGYTFGSGTRLTVV.

A note on this clonotype: One end of the junction does not line up with germline, which may come from a read error. This chain links TRBV5-1 with TRBJ2-7, with TRBD1 as a possible D gene (6 bases). The V gene's germline CDR1 is SGHRS and CDR2 YFSETQ. The CDR3 covers 12 residues. The CDR3 here is CASSLAGTEQYF. In DNA form, the CDR3 reads TGCGCCAGCAGTTTGGCCGGGACAGAGCAGTACTTC.

V gene TRBV28 combines with J gene TRBJ2-3; 8 nucleotides agree with TRBD2. The V segment lost 3 bases and the J segment 5 bases; nucleotides outside the gene matches: 4. The CDR3 extends over 14 amino acids. Germline V gene sequence: CDR1 MDHEN, CDR2 SYDVKM. CDR3 sequence reads: CASSLRGAVDTQYF. DNA for the CDR3: TGTGCCAGCAGTTTGCGGGGGGCTGTAGATACGCAGTATTTT.

This clonotype has ten or more counts. This rearrangement joins TRBV4-1 to TRBJ1-5, with 8 bases lining up with TRBD1. V trimming: 3 bases; J trimming: 2 bases; junction bases outside the gene matches: 0. Germline V gives CDR1 MGHRA, CDR2 YSYEKL. The CDR3 has 14 residues. The CDR3 DNA reads TGCGCCAGCAGCCAGGGACAGGGCAATCAGCCCCAGCATTTT. As protein: CASSQGQGNQPQHF.

V is TRBV2 and J is TRBJ1-5, with D unclear. The V and J ends lost 2 bases and 4 bases respectively, with 12 bases between them. From germline, CDR1 is SNHLY and CDR2 FYNNEI. The CDR3 covers 15 residues. The CDR3 reads CASSEFGEPNQPQHF. In nucleotides, the CDR3 is TGTGCCAGCAGTGAATTTGGGGAGCCAAATCAGCCCCAGCATTTT.

The chain has TRBV4-3 and TRBJ1-2, with 8 bases that match TRBD1. Germline lookup yields CDR1 LGHNA and CDR2 YSLEER. V shed 4 bases, J shed 4 bases, and the junction held 11 bases outside the gene matches. CDR3 length equals 16 residues. The CDR3 DNA reads as TGCGCCAGCAGCCGGGTCAGGGGGCGCAGCACCTATGGCTACACCTTC. This encodes CASSRVRGRSTYGYTF.

The chain combines TRBV29-1 with TRBJ1-2, with 8 nucleotides matching TRBD1. CDR3 length: 14 residues. Trimming took 6 bases from V and 6 from J; bases not matched to a gene: 12. CDR1 is SQVTM and CDR2 is ANQGSEA in the germline V gene. The CDR3 is CSVFFTGDRNGYTF. CDR3 sequence (DNA): TGCAGCGTGTTTTTCACAGGGGACAGGAATGGCTACACCTTC.

V and J are TRBV11-2 and TRBJ2-5, with 8 bases identical to TRBD2. The CDR3 spans 15 residues. The ends lost 8 bases at V and 5 bases at J; junction bases unmatched: 13. Germline loops: CDR1 SGHAT, CDR2 FQNNGV. CDR3 in amino acids: CASAAAGEDDETQYF. The DNA for the CDR3 is TGTGCCAGCGCCGCAGCGGGGGAGGATGATGAGACCCAGTACTTC.